The sequence of this T cell receptor beta chain was determined in a study of quantifying T cell responses using KT2 cells. Study as a whole: RNA was reverse transcribed with TCR alpha and beta constant-region primers. Study-wide findings and caveats: The number of KT2 alpha and beta sequences was a linear function of input KT2 cells.

The V gene lost 0 bases and the J gene lost 1 base, with 11 bases spanning the gap. This CDR3 comprises 15 residues. Per the germline V gene, CDR1 is SGHRS and CDR2 is YFSETQ. A single-stranded UMI oligo with SP2 sequence was ligated to cDNA 3' ends. An equimolar mix of RC1.1 and RC1.2 primed the beta chain across TRBC1 and TRBC2. TCRdb reprocessed the UMI-ligation and nested PCR reads with MiXCR, giving one entry per CDR3 protein. The profile shows tens of thousands of distinct CDR3 sequences, 6% to 9.5% of them singletons. This clonotype has at least ten counts. No antigen is known for it. The sample is PBMC spiked with counted cells of clone KT2. A range of KT2-to-PBMC ratios was made using fixed PBMC numbers.

This TCR derives from a human donor. The specimen sequenced was PBMCs spiked with cells of the T cell clone KT2. The chain carries TRBV5-1 and TRBJ2-7, with D unresolved. The CDR3 sequence is CASSLGQSFSYEQYF. The CDR3, as DNA: TGCGCCAGCAGCTTGGGTCAGTCCTTTTCCTACGAGCAGTACTTC.